Shown below are 18 T cell receptor beta chains from a single sample sequenced in a study of PD-1 blockade in classical Hodgkin lymphoma. Here immunoSEQ multiplex PCR was the method, and the copy in TCRdb shows in-frame clones only, minus some. This table holds 20,000 or so clones, roughly 83% found once. Every patient experienced relapse after autologous stem cell transplantation, and brentuximab vedotin exposure varied. The sequencing used peripheral blood mononuclear cells (PBMCs), collected before the second cycle of nivolumab. The source is a human donor with classical Hodgkin lymphoma.

V usage is TRBV7-2 and J usage is TRBJ2-5, with D possibly TRBD2 on 5 matching bases. This CDR3 contains 14 residues. In germline, CDR1 is SGHTA, CDR2 FQGNSA. V lost 1 base, J lost 1 base, and 7 bases lay in between. The CDR3 protein is CASSLVSAQETQYF. CDR3 DNA sequence: TGTGCCAGCAGCTTAGTTAGCGCCCAAGAGACCCAGTACTTC.

Comment on this clone: The sample carries other DNA sequences with the same CDR3. The rearrangement links TRBV27 to TRBJ1-5; 8 positions agree with TRBD1. Germline CDR1 is MNHEY and CDR2 is SMNVEV (reference sequence). The CDR3 consists of 14 residues. V lost 3 bases and J lost 7; bases outside the gene matches: 5. This CDR3 reads CASSFRGLGQPQHF. DNA for the CDR3: TGTGCCAGCAGTTTCAGGGGGCTGGGACAGCCCCAGCATTTT.

This chain uses TRBV5-1 with TRBJ2-1; D call uncertain. Between the trimmed V and J ends, which lost 2 bases and 0 bases, there was a span of 12 bases. Germline V gene lookup returns CDR1 SGHRS and CDR2 YFSETQ. The CDR3 consists of 16 residues. CDR3 sequence: CASSLQAPSSYNEQFF. In DNA, the CDR3 is TGCGCCAGCAGCTTACAAGCGCCTAGCTCCTACAATGAGCAGTTCTTC. The variable domain in full, with the rest retrieved from reference TRBV5-1 and TRBJ2-1, is KAGVTQTPRYLIKTRGQQVTLSCSPISGHRSVSWYQQTPGQGLQFLFEYFSETQRNKGNFPGRFSGRQFSNSRSEMNVSTLELGDSALYLCASSLQAPSSYNEQFFGPGTRLTVL.

The chain has TRBV7-9 and TRBJ2-7; D unresolved. The V and J ends lost 2 bases and 2 bases respectively, with 10 bases between them. The CDR3 totals 14 residues. Germline V gene data show CDR1 as SEHNR and CDR2 as FQNEAQ (reference sequence). The CDR3 DNA reads TGTGCCAGCAGCTTATTAGGCTGGCCCTACGAGCAGTACTTC. Protein: CASSLLGWPYEQYF.

The chain links TRBV29-1 to TRBJ1-1; possible D gene TRBD1, 5 bases. Germline CDR1 and CDR2: SQVTM and ANQGSEA. The length of the CDR3 is 13 residues. The V end was cut by 0 bases, the J end by 8 bases, with 13 bases between. CDR3 DNA sequence: TGCAGCGTTGAAGATTGGGCGGGGCCAGAAGCTTTCTTT. Its protein product is CSVEDWAGPEAFF.

V gene TRBV7-9 combines with J gene TRBJ2-7, with 7 bases identical to TRBD1. Losses at the gene ends were 0 bases for V and 5 bases for J; bases not matched to a gene: 7. Germline V gene lookup returns CDR1 SEHNR and CDR2 FQNEAQ (reference sequence). The CDR3 has 15 amino acids. This CDR3 reads CASSLANRGIDEQYF. For the CDR3, the DNA is TGTGCCAGCAGCTTAGCCAACAGGGGTATAGACGAGCAGTACTTC.

This rearrangement joins TRBV7-9 to TRBJ2-3; D not certain. The CDR3 is 14 residues long. CDR1 and CDR2 (germline): SEHNR, FQNEAQ (reference sequence). V dropped 1 base and J dropped 6 bases, with 11 bases sitting between them. In DNA form, the CDR3 reads TGTGCCAGCAGCTTAGAAACCCGTTTGGATACGCAGTATTTT. Amino acid sequence: CASSLETRLDTQYF.

The CDR3 region has the DNA TGTGCCAGCAGCTCGCAGGGAAATAGCAATCAGCCCCAGCATTTT. It specifies CASSSQGNSNQPQHF. The rearrangement links TRBV7-2 to TRBJ1-5; D might be TRBD1 (5 bases). V lost 4 bases and J lost 0, with 10 bases in between. CDR1 is SGHTA and CDR2 is FQGNSA in the germline V gene. The CDR3 is 15 amino acids.

The chain has TRBV18 and TRBJ2-5; TRBD1 matches at 10 bases. V was clipped by 3 bases and J by 0 bases; unmatched bases: 4. Germline V gives CDR1 KGHSH, CDR2 LQKENI. This CDR3 spans 16 amino acids. The CDR3 region is CASSPEGQGYQETQYF. The CDR3 DNA reads TGTGCCAGCTCACCTGAGGGACAGGGGTACCAAGAGACCCAGTACTTC.

The J gene is TRBJ1-1, the V gene TRBV7-6; D uncertain. Trimming stripped 2 bases from V and 0 bases from J, with 7 bases between. The germline gives CDR1 SGHVS, CDR2 FNYEAQ. This CDR3 has 14 amino acids. CDR3 sequence reads: CASSLPDLNTEAFF. CDR3 sequence (DNA): TGTGCCAGCAGCTTACCAGACTTGAACACTGAAGCTTTCTTT.

The V gene is TRBV7-7, the J gene TRBJ2-5; D may match TRBD1 or TRBD2 (6 bases each). The CDR3 covers 13 residues. Germline values: CDR1 SSHAT, CDR2 FNYEAQ (reference sequence). Trimming left V 4 bases short and J 6 bases short, with 12 bases between. The CDR3 region has the DNA TGTGCCAGCAGCTCAGAGGGGGGAAAGACCCAGTACTTC. Translating gives CASSSEGGKTQYF.

The DNA for the CDR3 is TGTGCCAGCAGTAAACAACAGGGCGAGCAGTACTTC. Translated, it gives CASSKQQGEQYF. The genes are TRBV7-9 and TRBJ2-7; D perhaps matches TRBD1 (6 bases). The CDR3 is made up of 12 amino acids. Germline values: CDR1 SEHNR, CDR2 FQNEAQ (reference sequence). V was pared by 6 bases and J by 6 bases, with 12 bases between.

The rearrangement links TRBV5-6 to TRBJ1-1; perhaps TRBD1 as D (6 bases). This CDR3 is 15 amino acids long. The germline V gene has CDR1 SGHDT and CDR2 YYEEEE. V was clipped by 2 bases and J by 0 bases, with 11 bases between them. CDR3 sequence: CASSLQGPLNTEAFF. The CDR3 DNA reads TGTGCCAGCAGCTTACAGGGTCCCTTGAACACTGAAGCTTTCTTT. The full variable domain, completed using reference TRBV5-6 and TRBJ1-1, is DAGVTQSPTHLIKTRGQQVTLRCSPKSGHDTVSWYQQALGQGPQFIFQYYEEEERQRGNFPDRFSGHQFPNYSSELNVNALLLGDSALYLCASSLQGPLNTEAFFGQGTRLTVV.

The chain joins TRBV4-1 to TRBJ2-7; 10 positions agree with TRBD2. CDR1 is MGHRA and CDR2 is YSYEKL in the germline V gene. The CDR3 has 15 amino acids. V gave up 5 bases and J gave up 3 bases; unmatched junction bases: 7. The CDR3, as DNA: TGCGCCAGCAGCGACATAGCGGGAGGCCACTACGAGCAGTACTTC. The encoded protein is CASSDIAGGHYEQYF.

This chain joins TRBV7-2 and TRBJ1-6; the match to TRBD1 covers 11 bases. The trim removed 4 bases at V and 10 bases at J, leaving 6 bases unmatched. Germline V lookup: CDR1 SGHTA, CDR2 FQGNSA. This CDR3 has 15 residues. The CDR3, as DNA: TGTGCCAGCAGCTCTGGACAGGGGGCGCGCTCACCCCTCCACTTT. This sequence encodes CASSSGQGARSPLHF.

The J gene is TRBJ2-7, the V gene TRBV10-3, with 10 bases aligning to TRBD1. The CDR3 has 13 amino acids. J gave up 6 bases and V 7 bases, and 6 bases lay outside the gene matches. Germline assignment: CDR1 ENHRY and CDR2 SYGVKD. The DNA for the CDR3 is TGTGCCATCAAAATGACAGGGGGCGGCGAGCAGTACTTC. Its translation is CAIKMTGGGEQYF.

A word on this clone: The sample carries other DNA sequences with the same CDR3. The chain has TRBV6-5 and TRBJ2-7; D might be TRBD1 (6 bases). Between the trimmed V and J ends, which lost 5 bases and 2 bases, there was a span of 13 bases. The length of the CDR3 is 14 residues. CDR1 is MNHEY, CDR2 SVGAGI, per germline. As DNA, the CDR3 is TGTGCCAGCAGTGTAGACAGGTTCCCCTACGAGCAGTACTTC. Residues: CASSVDRFPYEQYF.

The chain has TRBV7-8 and TRBJ2-5; D is ambiguous. The CDR3 length is 14 residues. Trimming took off 3 bases at V and 0 bases at J, with 8 bases between the two ends. CDR1 and CDR2 (germline): SGHVS, FQNEAQ. CDR3 nucleotide sequence: TGTGCCAGCAGCTTGGGCTCCAACCAAGAGACCCAGTACTTC. It codes for CASSLGSNQETQYF.